The 27 T cell receptor beta chains below were found in one sample sequenced in a study of cytomegalovirus exposure and HLA in healthy donors. Use of 60 Vbeta and 13 Jbeta primers characterized the PCR. Some clones are missing from TCRdb's copy, which holds only in-frame ones; the method was immunoSEQ multiplex PCR. The data hold approximately 160,000 clones, with 76% observed a single time. What was sequenced was PBMCs. The origin of the receptors is a female donor in good health and CMV-seronegative.

The chain employs TRBV12-5 and TRBJ1-4, with 12 bases fitting TRBD1. V gave up 2 bases and J gave up 7 bases; unmatched junction bases: 2. CDR3 size: 15 residues. Germline V gives CDR1 LGHNT, CDR2 FRNRAP. The DNA for the CDR3 is TGTGCTAGTGGTTTGCCGGGACAGGGGGCTGAAAAACTGTTTTTT. Its translation: CASGLPGQGAEKLFF.

The rearrangement uses TRBV4-3 and TRBJ2-7; D is perhaps TRBD1 (6 bases). Trimming stripped 5 bases from V and 0 bases from J, with 14 bases between. There are 15 residues in the CDR3. Germline V gene sequence: CDR1 LGHNA, CDR2 YSLEER. CDR3 in amino acids: CASSRRRGNSYEQYF. The CDR3 DNA is TGCGCCAGCAGCAGACGCAGGGGAAACTCCTACGAGCAGTACTTC.

The V gene is TRBV30, the J gene TRBJ1-5; TRBD1 matches 7 bases. Germline CDR1 reads GTSNPN; CDR2 reads SVGIG (reference sequence). V lost 2 bases and J lost 0; bases outside the gene matches: 7. CDR3 length: 16 residues. The CDR3 DNA reads TGTGCCTGGAGTCGACAGGGTTTCGATAGCAATCAGCCCCAGCATTTT. The encoded protein is CAWSRQGFDSNQPQHF.

CDR3 sequence (DNA): TGTGCCACGGGAGGGGAGAACACTGAAGCTTTCTTT. Translating gives CATGGENTEAFF. The chain combines TRBV19 with TRBJ1-1, with D possibly matching TRBD1 (5 bases). The CDR3 covers 12 residues. The germline gives CDR1 LNHDA, CDR2 SQIVND (reference sequence). V was pared by 10 bases and J by 1 base, with 10 bases between. Together with reference TRBV19 and TRBJ1-1, the CDR3 gives the full variable domain: DGGITQSPKYLFRKEGQNVTLSCEQNLNHDAMYWYRQDPGQGLRLIYYSQIVNDFQKGDIAEGYSVSREKKESFPLTVTSAQKNPTAFYLCATGGENTEAFFGQGTRLTVV.

The chain uses TRBV19 and TRBJ2-7; a possible D gene is TRBD1 (5 bases). The CDR3 runs 14 residues. Trimming removed 4 bases from V and 1 base from J, with 11 bases in between. Germline CDR1 is LNHDA and CDR2 is SQIVND (reference sequence). The CDR3 DNA reads TGTGCCAGTAGTAGTGATCCAGGGTCCTACGAGCAGTACTTC. Its translation is CASSSDPGSYEQYF.

The J gene is TRBJ1-2, the V gene TRBV18; D unclear. Germline CDR1 and CDR2: KGHSH and LQKENI. CDR3 length: 17 amino acids. The V end was cut by 3 bases, the J end by 4 bases, with 21 bases between. Here the CDR3 DNA reads TGTGCCAGCTCACCTCTTCATTCGGAGGCTACTACCTATGGCTACACCTTC. Amino acids: CASSPLHSEATTYGYTF.

The gene calls are TRBV7-8 and TRBJ1-1; D is unclear. The V gene's germline CDR1 is SGHVS and CDR2 FQNEAQ. Trimming shortened V by 5 bases and J by 6 bases, and 16 bases separated the two germline ends. The CDR3 covers 14 residues. DNA of the CDR3: TGTGCCAGCAGCCCCCGGGAAGGATGGGCTGAAGCTTTCTTT. This sequence encodes CASSPREGWAEAFF. Full variable domain (missing parts from reference TRBV7-8 and TRBJ1-1): GAGVSQSPRYKVAKRGQDVALRCDPISGHVSLFWYQQALGQGPEFLTYFQNEAQLDKSGLPSDRFFAERPEGSVSTLKIQRTQQEDSAVYLCASSPREGWAEAFFGQGTRLTVV.

J is TRBJ2-6 and V is TRBV5-4, with TRBD1 as a possible D gene (6 bases). The V end lost 0 bases, the J end lost 0 bases, and 13 bases lay between the germline ends. Germline V gene lookup returns CDR1 SGHNT and CDR2 YYREEE (reference sequence). There are 18 residues in the CDR3. The CDR3 DNA follows: TGTGCCAGCAGCTTGGTGGGGGCCGGCCTCTCTGGGGCCAACGTCCTGACTTTC. This gives the protein CASSLVGAGLSGANVLTF. The full variable domain, completed using reference TRBV5-4 and TRBJ2-6, is ETGVTQSPTHLIKTRGQQVTLRCSSQSGHNTVSWYQQALGQGPQFIFQYYREEENGRGNFPPRFSGLQFPNYSSELNVNALELDDSALYLCASSLVGAGLSGANVLTFGAGSRLTVL.

The rearrangement joins TRBV4-1 to TRBJ1-2, with TRBD1 as a possible D gene (5 bases). The germline V gene has CDR1 MGHRA and CDR2 YSYEKL. This CDR3 has 15 amino acids. Trimming took off 0 bases at V and 4 bases at J, with 12 bases between the two ends. CDR3 region: CASSQDHQGLYGYTF. As DNA, the CDR3 is TGCGCCAGCAGCCAAGATCACCAGGGACTCTATGGCTACACCTTC.

The chain is built from TRBV27 and TRBJ2-7, with 16 bases matching TRBD2. CDR3 length equals 20 residues. Germline trimming cut 6 bases from V and 5 bases from J; bases unmatched to any gene: 19. Looked up from germline, CDR1 is MNHEY and CDR2 is SMNVEV (reference sequence). The CDR3 region has the DNA TGTGCCAGCAGGGCCATGGGGGGACTAGCGGGAGGGCACATGTCCCACGAGCAGTACTTC. This gives the protein CASRAMGGLAGGHMSHEQYF.

This chain connects TRBV2 to TRBJ1-2, with 7 bases lining up with TRBD1. Per germline, CDR1 SNHLY and CDR2 FYNNEI. The CDR3 totals 13 residues. J gave up 8 bases and V 4 bases, and 7 bases lay outside the gene matches. The CDR3 DNA sequence: TGTGCCAGCAGTGCAACTGACAGGGACGGCTACACCTTC. Encoded protein: CASSATDRDGYTF. Combining the CDR3 with reference TRBV2 and TRBJ1-2 gives the whole variable domain EPEVTQTPSHQVTQMGQEVILRCVPISNHLYFYWYRQILGQKVEFLVSFYNNEISEKSEIFDDQFSVERPDGSNFTLKIRSTKLEDSAMYFCASSATDRDGYTFGSGTRLTVV.

The rearrangement links TRBV4-3 to TRBJ2-5, with D tentatively TRBD1 (5 bases). The J call is in doubt because the DNA end fits TRBJ2-7 better. The germline V gene has CDR1 LGHNA and CDR2 YSLEER. This CDR3 has 15 residues. The CDR3 nucleotides are TGCGCCAGCAGCCAAGTGGCAGGGAACCCCTACGAGCAGTACTTC. It is translated as CASSQVAGNPYEQYF.

In the case of this clone: One end of the junction is discordant with germline, which a read error may explain. The genes are TRBV7-2 and TRBJ2-4; TRBD1 agrees at 8 bases. The CDR3 sequence is 12 residues long. The germline V gene encodes CDR1 SGHTA and CDR2 FQGNSA. The CDR3 nucleotides are TGTGCCAGCAGCCTAAATCCCGGGACAGGTGAATTC. Amino acid sequence: CASSLNPGTGEF.

The chain combines TRBV7-3 with TRBJ2-3, with D maybe TRBD2 (6 bases). Looked up from germline, CDR1 is SGHTA and CDR2 is FQGTGA. The CDR3 extends over 14 amino acids. V lost 6 bases to trimming and J lost 3 bases, with 13 bases between them. Here the CDR3 reads CASRRGGVTDTQYF. In nucleotides, the CDR3 is TGTGCCAGCAGGCGCGGAGGGGTAACAGATACGCAGTATTTT.

V gene TRBV19 combines with J gene TRBJ1-5; 10 nucleotides align to TRBD1. CDR1 LNHDA and CDR2 SQIVND come from the germline V gene (reference sequence). There are 16 residues in the CDR3. Unmatched junction bases numbered 9, after V lost 3 bases and J lost 7 bases. In DNA form, the CDR3 reads TGTGCCAGTAGTATCCGGGACAGGGGTTCCGGACAGCCCCAGCATTTT. Protein sequence: CASSIRDRGSGQPQHF.

CDR3 in amino acids: CASSQDGGSRGPQYF. CDR3 coding DNA: TGCGCCAGCAGCCAAGATGGCGGCTCCAGGGGCCCGCAGTATTTT. The chain recombines TRBV4-3 with TRBJ2-3, with a possible D match to TRBD1 (6 bases). The CDR3 sequence is 15 residues long. Germline CDR1 is LGHNA and CDR2 is YSLEER. V was trimmed by 0 bases and J by 10 bases, leaving 17 bases between them.

The rearrangement joins TRBV7-9 to TRBJ2-7, with 8 bases fitting TRBD1. The germline V gene has CDR1 SEHNR and CDR2 FQNEAQ (reference sequence). J was trimmed by 7 bases and V by 4 bases; bases with no gene match: 6. The CDR3 is 13 residues long. The CDR3 reads CASSYQGAREQYF. Here the CDR3 DNA reads TGTGCCAGCAGCTATCAGGGGGCGCGAGAGCAGTACTTC.

This clone appeared a few times. The chain uses TRBV14 and TRBJ2-7; no clear D. The germline V gene has CDR1 SGHDN and CDR2 FVKESK. The CDR3 sequence is 14 residues long. Trimming shortened V by 2 bases and J by 10 bases, and 18 bases separated the two germline ends. CDR3 amino acids: CASSQMAGSVSQYF. The CDR3 nucleotides read TGTGCCAGCAGCCAAATGGCAGGATCAGTTTCCCAGTACTTC.

V and J are TRBV2 and TRBJ1-2; D is unresolved. The CDR3 is 14 amino acids. V shed 5 bases and J shed 5 bases, with 15 bases lying between them. Germline loops: CDR1 SNHLY, CDR2 FYNNEI. The CDR3 is CASSSGDLGYGYTF. The CDR3 DNA reads as TGTGCCAGCAGTTCGGGAGACTTGGGGTATGGCTACACCTTC.

This rearrangement joins TRBV5-6 to TRBJ2-5, with D tentatively TRBD1 (6 bases). Trimming stripped 4 bases from V and 4 bases from J, with 17 bases between. Germline V gene lookup returns CDR1 SGHDT and CDR2 YYEEEE. CDR3 size: 15 residues. The CDR3 nucleotides read TGTGCCAGCAGCCGCCCACAGGGTGACTCAGAGACCCAGTACTTC. Translating it yields CASSRPQGDSETQYF.

The chain joins TRBV5-1 to TRBJ1-1; TRBD1 might be the D (6 bases). Trimming removed 4 bases at V and 3 bases at J, with 10 bases between. CDR1 is SGHRS, CDR2 YFSETQ, per germline. The CDR3 has 13 amino acids. The CDR3 DNA sequence: TGCGCCAGCAGCCGGGACATTCACACTGAAGCTTTCTTT. It encodes CASSRDIHTEAFF.

The CDR3 DNA follows: TGTGCCAGCAGTTTCCCCGGGACTAGCGGCACAGATACGCAGTATTTT. Its translation: CASSFPGTSGTDTQYF. The gene calls are TRBV6-6 and TRBJ2-3, with 10 bases lining up with TRBD2. Germline CDR1 and CDR2: MNHNY and SVGAGI (reference sequence). The CDR3 has 16 amino acids. J gave up 1 base and V 4 bases, and 5 bases lay outside the gene matches.

The V gene is TRBV6-5, the J gene TRBJ2-5; a possible D gene is TRBD1 (5 bases). Germline-derived CDR1 and CDR2 are MNHEY and SVGAGI. The ends were cut back, 3 bases at V and 5 bases at J, with 10 bases in the middle. CDR3 length equals 13 residues. CDR3 loop: CASSYRGWETQYF. The CDR3 nucleotides are TGTGCCAGCAGTTATAGGGGATGGGAGACCCAGTACTTC.

The CDR3 here is CASSFGGLNQPQHF. In DNA form, the CDR3 reads TGTGCCAGCAGTTTCGGAGGGCTAAATCAGCCCCAGCATTTT. The chain links TRBV27 to TRBJ1-5; no definite D call. V dropped 3 bases and J dropped 4 bases, with 10 bases sitting between them. The CDR3 sequence is 14 residues long. Germline V gene lookup returns CDR1 MNHEY and CDR2 SMNVEV (reference sequence).

A single count supports this clone. The chain joins TRBV4-1 to TRBJ1-1, with 7 positions matching TRBD1. After removal of 2 bases from V and 4 bases from J, the junction contained 10 bases not matched to a gene. Germline values: CDR1 MGHRA, CDR2 YSYEKL. CDR3 size: 16 residues. As DNA, the CDR3 is TGCGCCAGCAGCCAAACACCCCTCCAGGGGGGCACTGAAGCTTTCTTT. Encoded protein: CASSQTPLQGGTEAFF.

In the case of this clone: At one of its ends the junction is not consistent with the germline gene, which may arise from a read error. The rearrangement joins TRBV6-5 to TRBJ1-1; the D is unclear. The germline V gene has CDR1 MNHEY and CDR2 SVGAGI. The CDR3 has 14 residues. CDR3 sequence: CASRPAVSNTKAFF. The CDR3 region has the DNA TGTGCCAGCAGACCCGCAGTTTCGAACACTAAAGCTTTCTTT.

This clone came up a few times. This chain uses TRBV5-6 with TRBJ2-1; a possible D gene is TRBD1 (7 bases). CDR1 and CDR2 from the germline V gene are SGHDT and YYEEEE. The CDR3 spans 14 residues. V was clipped by 4 bases and J by 7 bases, with 15 bases between them. CDR3 loop: CASSLRGAGNEQFF. The CDR3 DNA is TGTGCCAGCAGCCTCAGGGGGGCCGGGAATGAGCAGTTCTTC.